This TCR beta chain was sequenced in a study of blood T cell repertoires in COVID-19. Study-wide background: Material from acute and convalescent COVID-19 was sourced from the United States, Italy and Spain. T cells, B-cell-depleted T cells, or PBMCs supplied cDNA or gDNA.

Authors' data handling: For nucleated cells, counts were estimated from reference gene primer amplification. Clones were sequenced by immunoSEQ multiplex PCR, and TCRdb holds only the in-frame ones, with some missing. V and J calls and clone size are given by that table; D and trimming were obtained from the DNA. The sample has over 600,000 clones, about nine tenths seen once. The receptor was isolated from a young woman with acute or convalescent COVID-19. Sequencing used peripheral blood.

The CDR3 region has the DNA TGTGCCAGCACCGATGACAGGCGCTACACCTTC. Its protein product is CASTDDRRYTF. The chain is built from TRBV12-3 or TRBV12-4 and TRBJ1-2, with a weak D call TRBD1 (6 bases). Trimming took off 7 bases at V and 9 bases at J, with 12 bases between the two ends. This CDR3 contains 11 residues.